Below, one T cell receptor (beta chain) is given with its context. Its antigen has not been determined. Per-nucleotide qualities are absent, and no much larger clonotype sits a single base away. The data are from a study of blood T cell repertoires in COVID-19 (dated by TCRdb to about 2020). Context from the whole study: Collaborator samples came from the United States, Italy and Spain and covered acute and convalescent phases of COVID-19. The prospective study material was composed of cDNA or gDNA derived from T cells, B-cell-depleted T cells, or PBMCs. Where HLA class I and class II types were available, the types were taken from metadata supplied by the sample provider, not from assay-based typing. The repertoires were released in a freely available public database meant as a resource for research on the immune response to SARS-CoV-2. Subjects who had been exposed to COVID-19, were actively infected with it, or had recovered from it provided the deeply sampled blood TCRbeta repertoires that made up the dataset. Samples came from the ongoing ImmuneRACE study (first 160 participants) plus 1,254 subjects from 6 global collaborators. Nearly every sample came with metadata listing a de-identified subject ID, COVID-19 status, age in years and sex.

The immunoSEQ Assay, a bias-controlled multiplex PCR, was used to amplify TCRbeta CDR3 regions from genomic DNA. On the study's bioinformatics: Within the assay, amplification of reference gene primers was used to estimate how many nucleated cells each sample contained. To quantify the absolute abundance of each unique TCRbeta CDR3 rearrangement, sequence reads were collapsed and filtered. For each sample, productive Simpson clonality was calculated as the square root of Simpson's diversity index across productive rearrangements. TCRdb limited this immuneACCESS table to in-frame rearrangements with V and J called. A share of clones is missing; checked studies link under half to unresolved V genes, and the rest is unexplained. That table furnishes V, J and clone size, whereas the DNA furnished D and trimming. The sample table shows about 110,000 clones, and around 79% are seen once. Jointly, the top ten make up approximately 16% of the sample.

The CDR3, from cysteine to phenylalanine, totals 13 residues. Only the CDR3 region is kept as DNA, spanning 39 bases read in frame from base 1. The germline V gene gives CDR1 as MNHEY and CDR2 as SVGEGT. The V and J ends are trimmed by 5 bases and 5 bases, leaving 12 bases between them. Findings and caveats that apply to the study as a whole: The quantity of clinical and demographic metadata differed by source and by participant and was supplied without curation.

Whole blood was collected in K2EDTA tubes by collaborating institutions according to the institutions' own protocols. Collaborator samples were shipped for TCRbeta analysis as frozen whole blood, isolated PBMCs, or DNA extracted from either sample type. The chain links TRBV6-2 or TRBV6-3 with TRBJ2-5; the D gene is possibly TRBD1, with 5 bases matching. The receptor was isolated from a woman aged 80 or older with active or convalescent COVID-19. Sequencing was carried out using peripheral blood. In nucleotide form, the sequence is TGTGCCAGCAGTGGCCAGGGCTACGAGACCCAGTACTTC. Its protein reads: CASSGQGYETQYF.